This entry describes one TCR beta chain. The V and J ends lost 4 bases and 11 bases, in that order; junction bases with no gene match: 20. Germline V gene sequence: CDR1 LGHDT, CDR2 YNNKEL (reference sequence). The CDR3 length is 17 residues. The source of the sample is a study of human T cells and chemical hapten exposure. Study-level information: The upper back received 0.01% DPC by patch testing, with results read at 6 days.

Individual cDNA molecules (in the library) carried attached unique molecular identifiers. Via MiXCR, TCRdb re-called the RACE reads, giving one row per CDR3 protein. There are about 270,000 distinct CDR3 sequences in the sample; approximately 7.5% occur only once, and more than 1% lies in the top ten. Time point reported: pre-sensitization, week 0. Treatment reported: therapeutic diphenylcyclopropenone sensitization with weekly scalp DPC. This clonotype originated in a man younger than 35 with alopecia areata. Some clones in this sample may be carry-over from other donors' samples. The starting material was whole blood, obtained in connection with sensitization to the hapten diphenylcyclopropenone (DPC). This chain links TRBV3-1 with TRBJ1-1, with 9 bases lining up with TRBD1. CDR3 amino acids: CASSLRVLGTGTMEAFF. The CDR3 DNA sequence: TGTGCCAGCAGCCTACGGGTCCTCGGGACAGGGACTATGGAGGCTTTCTTT.